The source of this TCR beta chain is a study of CD8 T cells in ankylosing spondylitis. Each CDR3 protein is one row after TCRdb ran MiXCR on the 5' RACE reads. The sample contains roughly 230,000 distinct CDR3 sequences, 15% to 20% of which appear only once. Input material: blood, either unsorted or a sorted T cell fraction (not recorded which). This TCR was recovered from a male donor with ankylosing spondylitis or in good health (not recorded which).

The CDR3 region has the DNA TGTGCCAGCAACTCAAGAGGGGGGGGAATTTCTAGCACAGATACGCAGTATTTT. Its translation is CASNSRGGGISSTDTQYF. The chain employs TRBV12-3 or TRBV12-4 and TRBJ2-3; TRBD2 is a possible D gene (7 bases). Trimming cost V 7 bases and J 0 bases, with 23 bases left between them. The CDR3 consists of 18 residues.